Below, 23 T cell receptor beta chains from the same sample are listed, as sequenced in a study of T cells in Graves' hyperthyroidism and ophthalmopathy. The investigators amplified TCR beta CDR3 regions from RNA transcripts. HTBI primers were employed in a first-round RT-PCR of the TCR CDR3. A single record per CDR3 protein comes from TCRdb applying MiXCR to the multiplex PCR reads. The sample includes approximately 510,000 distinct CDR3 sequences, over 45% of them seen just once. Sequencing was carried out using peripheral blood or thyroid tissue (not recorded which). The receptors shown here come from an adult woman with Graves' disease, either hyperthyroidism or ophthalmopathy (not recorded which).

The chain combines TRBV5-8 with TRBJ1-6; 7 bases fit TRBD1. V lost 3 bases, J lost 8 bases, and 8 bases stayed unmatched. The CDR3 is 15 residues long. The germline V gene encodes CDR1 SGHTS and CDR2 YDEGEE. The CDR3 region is CASSSTGKGDSPLHF. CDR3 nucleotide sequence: TGTGCCAGCAGCTCGACAGGGAAGGGGGATTCACCCCTCCACTTT.

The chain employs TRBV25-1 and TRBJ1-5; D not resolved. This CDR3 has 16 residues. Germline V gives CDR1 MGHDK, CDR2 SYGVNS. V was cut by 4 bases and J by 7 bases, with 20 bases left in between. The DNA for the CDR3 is TGTGCCAGCAGTGCCTCGGGGTCCAGTTCCGCGCAGCCCCAGCATTTT. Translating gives CASSASGSSSAQPQHF.

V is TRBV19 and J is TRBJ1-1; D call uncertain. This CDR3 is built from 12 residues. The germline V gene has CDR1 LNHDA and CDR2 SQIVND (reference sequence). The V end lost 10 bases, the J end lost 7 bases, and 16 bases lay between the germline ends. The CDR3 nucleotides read TGTGCCACAAGCGGGAGCGGCATTGAAGCTTTCTTT. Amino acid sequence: CATSGSGIEAFF.

The CDR3 DNA is TGTGCCAGCAGAAACCCGACAGGTGGGTTTATCTGGAACACTGAAGCTTTCTTT. Encoded protein: CASRNPTGGFIWNTEAFF. The chain recombines TRBV11-2 with TRBJ1-1; weak D call: TRBD1 (6 bases). The V gene's germline CDR1 is SGHAT and CDR2 FQNNGV. Trimming took off 6 bases at V and 1 base at J, with 24 bases between the two ends. The CDR3 consists of 18 residues.

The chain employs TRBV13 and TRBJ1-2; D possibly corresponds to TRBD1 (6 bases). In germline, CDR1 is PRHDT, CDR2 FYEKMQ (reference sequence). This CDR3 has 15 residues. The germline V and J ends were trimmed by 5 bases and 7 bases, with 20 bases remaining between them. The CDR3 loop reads CASSRERGGAPGYTF. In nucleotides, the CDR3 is TGTGCCAGCAGCCGCGAGAGGGGGGGCGCGCCTGGCTACACCTTC.

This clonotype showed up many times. The CDR3 sequence is CASRSRAGDTEAFF. The CDR3, as DNA: TGTGCCAGCAGATCCCGAGCAGGGGACACTGAAGCTTTCTTT. This chain connects TRBV6-5 to TRBJ1-1, with TRBD1 as a possible D gene (6 bases). CDR1 is MNHEY and CDR2 is SVGAGI in the germline V gene. Deletions cut 6 bases from V and 3 bases from J, with 14 bases between. CDR3 length equals 14 residues.

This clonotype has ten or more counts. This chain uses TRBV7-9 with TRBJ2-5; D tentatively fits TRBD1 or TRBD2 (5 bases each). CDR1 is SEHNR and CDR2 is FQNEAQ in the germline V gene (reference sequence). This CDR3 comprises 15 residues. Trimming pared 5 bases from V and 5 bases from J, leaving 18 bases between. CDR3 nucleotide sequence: TGTGCCAGCAGCGCTCGACTGGGGGTTAAGGAGACCCAGTACTTC. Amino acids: CASSARLGVKETQYF.

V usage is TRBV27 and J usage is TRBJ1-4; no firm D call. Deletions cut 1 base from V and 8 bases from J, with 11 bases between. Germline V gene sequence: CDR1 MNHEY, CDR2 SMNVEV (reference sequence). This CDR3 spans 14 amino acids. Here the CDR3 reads CASSLWATGEKLFF. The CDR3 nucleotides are TGTGCCAGCAGTTTATGGGCTACCGGAGAAAAACTGTTTTTT. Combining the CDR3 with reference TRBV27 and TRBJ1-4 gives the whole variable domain EAQVTQNPRYLITVTGKKLTVTCSQNMNHEYMSWYRQDPGLGLRQIYYSMNVEVTDKGDVPEGYKVSRKEKRNFPLILESPSPNQTSLYFCASSLWATGEKLFFGSGTQLSVL.

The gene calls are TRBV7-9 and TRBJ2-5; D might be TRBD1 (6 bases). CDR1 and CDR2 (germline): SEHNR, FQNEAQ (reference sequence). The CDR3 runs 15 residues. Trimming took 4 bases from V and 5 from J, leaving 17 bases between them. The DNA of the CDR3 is TGTGCCAGCAGCTCGGACAGCCGGTCGGGGGAGACCCAGTACTTC. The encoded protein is CASSSDSRSGETQYF.

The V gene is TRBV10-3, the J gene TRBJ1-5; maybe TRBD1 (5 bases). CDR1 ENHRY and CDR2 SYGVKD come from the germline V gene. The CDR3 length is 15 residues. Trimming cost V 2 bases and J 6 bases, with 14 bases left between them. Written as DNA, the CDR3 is TGTGCCATCAGTGAGGACGGGCAGGGCGGTCAGCCCCAGCATTTT. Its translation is CAISEDGQGGQPQHF.

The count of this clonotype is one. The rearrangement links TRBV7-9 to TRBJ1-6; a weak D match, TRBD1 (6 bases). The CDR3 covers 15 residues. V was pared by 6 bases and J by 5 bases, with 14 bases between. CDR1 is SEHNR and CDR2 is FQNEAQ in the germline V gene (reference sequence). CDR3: CASRGAGEDNSPLHF. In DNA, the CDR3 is TGTGCCAGCAGGGGGGCGGGAGAGGATAATTCACCCCTCCACTTT.

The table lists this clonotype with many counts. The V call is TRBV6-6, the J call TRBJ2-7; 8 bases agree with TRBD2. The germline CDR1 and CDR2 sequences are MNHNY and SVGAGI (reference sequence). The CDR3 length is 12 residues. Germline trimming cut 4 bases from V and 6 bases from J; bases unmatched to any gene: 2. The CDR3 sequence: CASSSGGAEQYF. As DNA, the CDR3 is TGTGCCAGCAGTTCGGGAGGGGCCGAGCAGTACTTC.

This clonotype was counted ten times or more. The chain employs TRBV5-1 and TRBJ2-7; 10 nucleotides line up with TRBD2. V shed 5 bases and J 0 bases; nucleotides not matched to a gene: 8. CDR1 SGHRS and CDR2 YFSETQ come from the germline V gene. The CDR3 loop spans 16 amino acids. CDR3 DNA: TGCGCCAGCAGGCGGACTAGCGGAGACATCTCCTACGAGCAGTACTTC. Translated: CASRRTSGDISYEQYF.

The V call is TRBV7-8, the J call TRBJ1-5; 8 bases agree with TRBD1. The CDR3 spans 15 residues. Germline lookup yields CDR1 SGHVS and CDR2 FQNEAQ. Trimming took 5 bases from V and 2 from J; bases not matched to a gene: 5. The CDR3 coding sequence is TGTGCCAGCAGCATGACAGGGGTAGGCAATCAGCCCCAGCATTTT. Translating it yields CASSMTGVGNQPQHF.

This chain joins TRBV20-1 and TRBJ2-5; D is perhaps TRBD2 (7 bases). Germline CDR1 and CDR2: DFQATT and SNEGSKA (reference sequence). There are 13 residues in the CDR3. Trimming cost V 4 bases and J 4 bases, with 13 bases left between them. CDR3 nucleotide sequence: TGCAGTGCTATGATAGGGGGGGCAGAGACCCAGTACTTC. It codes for CSAMIGGAETQYF.

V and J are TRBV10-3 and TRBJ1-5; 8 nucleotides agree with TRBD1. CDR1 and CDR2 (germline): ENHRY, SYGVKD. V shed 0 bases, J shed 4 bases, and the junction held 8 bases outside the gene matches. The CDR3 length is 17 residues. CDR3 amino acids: CAISESISRGLNQPQHF. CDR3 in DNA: TGTGCCATCAGTGAGTCGATCTCCAGGGGGCTTAATCAGCCCCAGCATTTT.

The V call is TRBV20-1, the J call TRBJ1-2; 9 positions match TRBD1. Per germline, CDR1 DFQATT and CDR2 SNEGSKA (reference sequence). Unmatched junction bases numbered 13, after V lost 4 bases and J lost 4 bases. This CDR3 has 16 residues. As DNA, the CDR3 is TGCAGTGCTAATATCCCGAACAGGGGGCTCAGCTATGGCTACACCTTC. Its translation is CSANIPNRGLSYGYTF.

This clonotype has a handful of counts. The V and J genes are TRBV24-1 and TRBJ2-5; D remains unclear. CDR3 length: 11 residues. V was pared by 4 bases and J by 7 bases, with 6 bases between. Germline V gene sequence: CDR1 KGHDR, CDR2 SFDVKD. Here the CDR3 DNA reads TGTGCCACCAGTGACCCCGTGACCCAGTACTTC. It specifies CATSDPVTQYF.

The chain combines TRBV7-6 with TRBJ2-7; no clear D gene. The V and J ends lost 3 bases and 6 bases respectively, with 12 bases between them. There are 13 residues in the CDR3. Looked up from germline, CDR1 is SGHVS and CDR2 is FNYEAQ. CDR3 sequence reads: CASSLRGGSEQYF. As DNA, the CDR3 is TGTGCCAGCAGCTTGAGAGGTGGGTCCGAGCAGTACTTC.

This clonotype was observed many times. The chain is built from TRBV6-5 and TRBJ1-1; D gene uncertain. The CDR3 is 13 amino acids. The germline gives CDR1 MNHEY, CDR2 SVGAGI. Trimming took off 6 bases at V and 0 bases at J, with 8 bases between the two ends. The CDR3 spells CASRERMNTEAFF. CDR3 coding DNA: TGTGCCAGCAGAGAACGGATGAACACTGAAGCTTTCTTT.

The CDR3 region is CSATRTTPNQPQHF. CDR3 nucleotide sequence: TGCAGTGCTACCCGCACGACGCCAAATCAGCCCCAGCATTTT. The chain combines TRBV20-1 with TRBJ1-5; D unclear. V lost 4 bases to trimming and J lost 4 bases, with 14 bases between them. Germline V CDR1 and CDR2: DFQATT, SNEGSKA (reference sequence). The CDR3 totals 14 residues.

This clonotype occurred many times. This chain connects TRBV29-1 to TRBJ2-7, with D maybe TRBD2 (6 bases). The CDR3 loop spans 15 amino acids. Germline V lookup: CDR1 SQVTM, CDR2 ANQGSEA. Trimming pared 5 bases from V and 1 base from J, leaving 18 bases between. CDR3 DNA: TGCAGCGTTCGCCCAGGAGGGGCCTCTTCCTACGAGCAGTACTTC. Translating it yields CSVRPGGASSYEQYF.

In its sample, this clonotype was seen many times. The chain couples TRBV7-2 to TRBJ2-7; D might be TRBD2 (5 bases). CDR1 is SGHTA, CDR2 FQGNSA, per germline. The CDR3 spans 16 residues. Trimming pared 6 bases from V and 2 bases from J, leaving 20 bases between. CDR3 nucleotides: TGTGCCAGCAGACCCCTAAATAGCGTAACCCCCTACGAGCAGTACTTC. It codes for CASRPLNSVTPYEQYF.